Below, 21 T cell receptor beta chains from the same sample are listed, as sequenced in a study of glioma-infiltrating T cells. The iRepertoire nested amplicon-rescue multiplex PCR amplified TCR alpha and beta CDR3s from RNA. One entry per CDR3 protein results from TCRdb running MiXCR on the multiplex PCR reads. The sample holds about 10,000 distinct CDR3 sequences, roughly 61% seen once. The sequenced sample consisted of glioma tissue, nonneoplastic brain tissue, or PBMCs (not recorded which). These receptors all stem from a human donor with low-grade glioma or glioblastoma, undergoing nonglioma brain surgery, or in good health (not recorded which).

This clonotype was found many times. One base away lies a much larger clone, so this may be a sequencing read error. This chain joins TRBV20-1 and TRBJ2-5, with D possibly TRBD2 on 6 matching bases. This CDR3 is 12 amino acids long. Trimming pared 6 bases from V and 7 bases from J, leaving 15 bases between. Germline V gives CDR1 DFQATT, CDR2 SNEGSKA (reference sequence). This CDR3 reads CSAPWGGGTQYF. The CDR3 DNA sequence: TGCAGTGCCCCGTGGGGAGGAGGGACCCAGTACTTC.

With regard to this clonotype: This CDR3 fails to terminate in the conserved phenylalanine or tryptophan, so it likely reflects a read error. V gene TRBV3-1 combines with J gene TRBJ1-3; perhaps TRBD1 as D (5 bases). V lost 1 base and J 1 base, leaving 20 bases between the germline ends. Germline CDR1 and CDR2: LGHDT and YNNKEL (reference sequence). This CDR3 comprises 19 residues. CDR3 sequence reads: CASSQAAHWTTVSGNTIYS. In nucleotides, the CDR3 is TGTGCCAGCAGCCAAGCGGCCCATTGGACAACGGTTTCTGGAAACACCATATATTCT.

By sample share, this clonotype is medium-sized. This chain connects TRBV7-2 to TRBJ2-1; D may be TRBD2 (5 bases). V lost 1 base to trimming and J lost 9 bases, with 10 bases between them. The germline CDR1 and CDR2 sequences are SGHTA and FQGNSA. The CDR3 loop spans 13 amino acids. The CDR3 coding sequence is TGTGCCAGCAGCTTAGATAGGAGGCGTGAGCAGTTCTTC. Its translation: CASSLDRRREQFF.

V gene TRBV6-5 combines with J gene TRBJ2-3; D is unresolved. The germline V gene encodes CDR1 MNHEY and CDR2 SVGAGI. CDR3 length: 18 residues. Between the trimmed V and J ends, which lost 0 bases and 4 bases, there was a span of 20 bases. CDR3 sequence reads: CASSYSISSRGSADTQYF. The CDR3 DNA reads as TGTGCCAGCAGTTACTCGATTAGCTCTAGAGGAAGCGCAGATACGCAGTATTTT.

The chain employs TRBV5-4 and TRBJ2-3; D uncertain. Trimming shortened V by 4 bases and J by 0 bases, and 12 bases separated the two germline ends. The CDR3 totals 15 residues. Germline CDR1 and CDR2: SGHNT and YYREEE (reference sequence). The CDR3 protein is CASSARKSSTDTQYF. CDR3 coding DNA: TGTGCCAGCAGCGCAAGAAAGAGTAGCACAGATACGCAGTATTTT.

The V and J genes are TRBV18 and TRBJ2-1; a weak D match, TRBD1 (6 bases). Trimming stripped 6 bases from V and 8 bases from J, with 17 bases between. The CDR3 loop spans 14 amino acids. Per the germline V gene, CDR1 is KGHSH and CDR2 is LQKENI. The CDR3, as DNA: TGTGCCAGCTCGTTCAACAGGGTTTCCTATGAGCAGTTCTTC. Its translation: CASSFNRVSYEQFF.

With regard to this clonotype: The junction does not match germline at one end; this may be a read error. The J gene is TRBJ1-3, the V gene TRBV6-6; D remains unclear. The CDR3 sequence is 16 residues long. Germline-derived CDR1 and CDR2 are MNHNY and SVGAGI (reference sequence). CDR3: CAGSYSSPNPGNTIYF. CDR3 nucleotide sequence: TGTGCCGGCAGTTACTCGTCCCCGAACCCTGGAAACACCATATATTTT.

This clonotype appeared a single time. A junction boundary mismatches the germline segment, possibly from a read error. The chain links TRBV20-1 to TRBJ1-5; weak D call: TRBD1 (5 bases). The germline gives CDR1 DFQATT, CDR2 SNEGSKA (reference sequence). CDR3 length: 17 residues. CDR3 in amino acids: CSASKAGPRDSNQPLHF. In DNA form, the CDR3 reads TGCAGTGCCAGCAAGGCTGGTCCCAGGGATAGCAATCAGCCCCTGCATTTT.

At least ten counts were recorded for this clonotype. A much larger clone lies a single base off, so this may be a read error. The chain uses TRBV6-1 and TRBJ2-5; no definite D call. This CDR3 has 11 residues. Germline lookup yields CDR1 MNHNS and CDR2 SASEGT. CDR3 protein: CASNPGETRYF. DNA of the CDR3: TGTGCCAGCAATCCCGGAGAGACCCGGTACTTC.

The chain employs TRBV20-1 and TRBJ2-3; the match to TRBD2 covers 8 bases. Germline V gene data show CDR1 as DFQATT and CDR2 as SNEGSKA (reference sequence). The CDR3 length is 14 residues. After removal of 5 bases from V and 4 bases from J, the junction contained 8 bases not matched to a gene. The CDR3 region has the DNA TGCAGTGCTCGTACCGGGAGGGGAGCAGATACGCAGTATTTT. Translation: CSARTGRGADTQYF.

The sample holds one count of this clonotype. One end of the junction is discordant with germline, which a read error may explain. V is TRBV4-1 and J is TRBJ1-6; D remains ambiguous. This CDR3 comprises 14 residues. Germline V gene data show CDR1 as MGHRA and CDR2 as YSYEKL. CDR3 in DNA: TGCGCCAGCAGACAAGACGGCAGCTATTCACCCCTCCACTTT. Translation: CASRQDGSYSPLHF.

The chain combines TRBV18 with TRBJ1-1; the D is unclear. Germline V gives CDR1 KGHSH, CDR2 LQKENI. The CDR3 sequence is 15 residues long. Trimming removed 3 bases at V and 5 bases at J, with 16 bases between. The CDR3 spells CASSPSNEGRTEAFF. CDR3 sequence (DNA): TGTGCCAGCTCACCCTCGAACGAGGGTCGTACTGAAGCTTTCTTT. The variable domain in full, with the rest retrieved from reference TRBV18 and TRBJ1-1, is NAGVMQNPRHLVRRRGQEARLRCSPMKGHSHVYWYRQLPEEGLKFMVYLQKENIIDESGMPKERFSAEFPKEGPSILRIQQVVRGDSAAYFCASSPSNEGRTEAFFGQGTRLTVV.

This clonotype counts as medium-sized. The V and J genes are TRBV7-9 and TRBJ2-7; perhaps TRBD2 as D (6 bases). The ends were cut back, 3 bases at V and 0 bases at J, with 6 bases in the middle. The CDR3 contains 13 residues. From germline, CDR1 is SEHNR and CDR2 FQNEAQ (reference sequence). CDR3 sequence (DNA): TGTGCCAGCAGCTTGCGGGACTCCTACGAGCAGTACTTC. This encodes CASSLRDSYEQYF. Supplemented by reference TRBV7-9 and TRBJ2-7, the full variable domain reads DTGVSQNPRHKITKRGQNVTFRCDPISEHNRLYWYRQTLGQGPEFLTYFQNEAQLEKSRLLSDRFSAERPKGSFSTLEIQRTEQGDSAMYLCASSLRDSYEQYFGPGTRLTVT.

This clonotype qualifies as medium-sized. The CDR3 DNA sequence: TGCGCCAGCAGTGCCCCCACCACAGATACGCAGTATTTT. This codes for CASSAPTTDTQYF. The J gene is TRBJ2-3, the V gene TRBV10-1; D not certain. Germline assignment: CDR1 WNHNN and CDR2 SYGVQD (reference sequence). The V gene lost 4 bases and the J gene lost 2 bases, with 7 bases spanning the gap. The CDR3 is 13 amino acids.

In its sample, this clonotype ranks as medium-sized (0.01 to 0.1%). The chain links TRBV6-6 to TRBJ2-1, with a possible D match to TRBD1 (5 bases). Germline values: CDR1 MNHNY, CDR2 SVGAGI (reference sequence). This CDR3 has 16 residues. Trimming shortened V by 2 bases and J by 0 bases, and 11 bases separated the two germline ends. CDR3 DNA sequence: TGTGCCAGCAGTTACGGACAAACCGTCTCCTACAATGAGCAGTTCTTC. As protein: CASSYGQTVSYNEQFF.

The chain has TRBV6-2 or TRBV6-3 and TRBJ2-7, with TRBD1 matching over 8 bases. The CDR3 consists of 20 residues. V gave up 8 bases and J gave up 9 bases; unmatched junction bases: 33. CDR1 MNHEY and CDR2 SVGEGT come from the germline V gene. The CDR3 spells CASLTQGQGAVGSSYNGQYF. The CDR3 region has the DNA TGTGCCAGCTTGACACAGGGGCAGGGGGCGGTGGGGAGCTCCTACAATGGGCAGTACTTC.

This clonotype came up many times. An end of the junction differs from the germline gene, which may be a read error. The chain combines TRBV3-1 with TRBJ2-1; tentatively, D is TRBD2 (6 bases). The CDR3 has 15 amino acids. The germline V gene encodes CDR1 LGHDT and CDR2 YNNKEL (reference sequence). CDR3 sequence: CAISQDPGEYNEQFF. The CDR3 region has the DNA TGTGCCATCAGCCAAGATCCGGGGGAATACAATGAGCAGTTCTTC.

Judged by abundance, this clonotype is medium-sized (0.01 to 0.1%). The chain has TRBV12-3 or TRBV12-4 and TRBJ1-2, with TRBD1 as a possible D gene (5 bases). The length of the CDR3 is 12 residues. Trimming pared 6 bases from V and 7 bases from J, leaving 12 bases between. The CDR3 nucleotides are TGTGCCAGCAGGAATCGGGGGGGTGGCTACACCTTC. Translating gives CASRNRGGGYTF.

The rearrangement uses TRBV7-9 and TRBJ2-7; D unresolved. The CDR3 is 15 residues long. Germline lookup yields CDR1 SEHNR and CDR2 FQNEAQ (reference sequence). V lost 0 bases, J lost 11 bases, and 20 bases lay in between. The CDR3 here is CASSLASGRKYEKYF. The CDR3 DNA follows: TGTGCCAGCAGCTTAGCGTCCGGACGGAAATACGAAAAGTACTTC.

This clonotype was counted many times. The CDR3 DNA is TGCAGCGGAGGAGAGCCGGGCAATGAGCAGTTCTTC. Its protein product is CSGGEPGNEQFF. This chain connects TRBV29-1 to TRBJ2-1; unclear D gene. Trimming shortened V by 7 bases and J by 6 bases, and 13 bases separated the two germline ends. The germline CDR1 and CDR2 sequences are SQVTM and ANQGSEA. This CDR3 comprises 12 residues.

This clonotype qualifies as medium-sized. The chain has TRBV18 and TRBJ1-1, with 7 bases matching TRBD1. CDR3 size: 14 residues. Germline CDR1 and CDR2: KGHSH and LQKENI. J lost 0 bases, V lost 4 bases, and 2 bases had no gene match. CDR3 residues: CASSLGQMNTEAFF. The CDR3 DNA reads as TGTGCCAGCTCACTGGGACAGATGAACACTGAAGCTTTCTTT.